Listed below are T cell receptor beta chains from one sample, sequenced in a study of cytomegalovirus exposure and HLA in healthy donors. Sequencing was performed with immunoSEQ multiplex PCR; in TCRdb, only in-frame clones are kept and a portion is missing. The sample includes 100,000 to 150,000 clones, around 80% of them seen just once. The material sequenced was PBMCs. The receptors derive from a woman under 30 in good health and CMV-seropositive. CDR3s include the opening cysteine and the closing phenylalanine or tryptophan. Fields, in order: D gene, V gene, J gene, clone size, CDR3 DNA, CDR3 protein. The D gene is left open where the match is weak. The size of a clone is reported for some rows only, either as once, few or many, or as a class for expanded clones.

NA	TRBV13	TRBJ1-1	NA	TGTGCCAGCAGCTTAGGCCTACAGGGACCCACTGAAGCTTTCTTT	CASSLGLQGPTEAFF
TRBD1	TRBV6-5	TRBJ2-6	NA	TGTGCCAGCAGTTACGGGACAGGGTCCGGGGCCAACGTCCTGACTTTC	CASSYGTGSGANVLTF
TRBD1	TRBV7-6	TRBJ1-1	NA	TGTGCCAGCAGCCTTACAGGGGGAACTGAAGCTTTCTTT	CASSLTGGTEAFF
NA	TRBV5-1	TRBJ2-1	NA	TGCGCCAGCAGCTTGAAGCAGCTAACAGACTCCTACAATGAGCAGTTCTTC	CASSLKQLTDSYNEQFF
TRBD2	TRBV9	TRBJ2-3	NA	TGTGCCAGCAGCCCCTCAGGGGCGGGGGGTATAGATACGCAGTATTTT	CASSPSGAGGIDTQYF
TRBD1	TRBV28	TRBJ2-7	NA	TGTGCCAGCAGTCCGGACAGGCCTCTGGACGAGCAGTACTTC	CASSPDRPLDEQYF
NA	TRBV25-1	TRBJ1-3	NA	TGTGCCAGCAGTGAAGTCGGCAGGGGCCGAAACACCATATATTTT	CASSEVGRGRNTIYF
TRBD2	TRBV4-2	TRBJ2-1	NA	TGTGCCAGCAGCCAAGATCTTGGCGGGGGTTACAATGAGCAGTTCTTC	CASSQDLGGGYNEQFF
TRBD1	TRBV14	TRBJ1-1	NA	TGTGCCAGCAGCCAAGAACCAGGGGGCGTGTACACTGAAGCTTTCTTT	CASSQEPGGVYTEAFF
NA	TRBV7-9	TRBJ2-5	NA	TGTGCCAGCAGCTTAGTAGGGGGCCAAGAGACCCAGTACTTC	CASSLVGGQETQYF
NA	TRBV21-1	TRBJ1-1	once	TGTGCCAGCAGCAATCCCATGGGAGGGAACACTGAAGCTTTCTTT	CASSNPMGGNTEAFF
NA	TRBV4-1	TRBJ2-1	NA	TGCGCCAGCAGCCAAGTTGAGGGGGAGCCAGAGCAGTTCTTC	CASSQVEGEPEQFF
TRBD1	TRBV6-1	TRBJ1-6	NA	TGTGCCAGCAGTTATACAGGGGGGAATTCACCCCTCCACTTT	CASSYTGGNSPLHF
NA	TRBV9	TRBJ1-1	NA	TGTGCCAGCAGCGTAGCTCGGGCAGGGGTGGCTTTCTTT	CASSVARAGVAFF
TRBD1	TRBV19	TRBJ1-1	NA	TGTGCCAGTATCTCGGACAGGGAAGAGCCAGCTTTCTTT	CASISDREEPAFF
NA	TRBV27	TRBJ1-2	once	TGTGCCAGCAGTTATCAATCTGGCTACACCTTC	CASSYQSGYTF